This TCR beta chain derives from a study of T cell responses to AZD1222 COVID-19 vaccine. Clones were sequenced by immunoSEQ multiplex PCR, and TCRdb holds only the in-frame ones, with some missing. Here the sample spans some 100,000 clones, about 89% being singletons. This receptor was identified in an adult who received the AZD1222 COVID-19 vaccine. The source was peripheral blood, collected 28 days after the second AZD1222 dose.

The CDR3 bases are TGTGCCAGCAGCACCGGGGCGGCCACTGAAGCTTTCTTT. Translated, it gives CASSTGAATEAFF. The gene calls are TRBV11-3 and TRBJ1-1; TRBD1 might be the D (5 bases). This CDR3 is built from 13 residues. CDR1 and CDR2 (germline): SGHNT, YENEEA. Trimming stripped 5 bases from V and 4 bases from J, with 11 bases between. The entire variable domain, with the rest obtained from reference TRBV11-3 and TRBJ1-1, is as follows: EAGVVQSPRYKIIEKKQPVAFWCNPISGHNTLYWYLQNLGQGPELLIRYENEEAVDDSQLPKDRFSAERLKGVDSTLKIQPAELGDSAVYLCASSTGAATEAFFGQGTRLTVV.